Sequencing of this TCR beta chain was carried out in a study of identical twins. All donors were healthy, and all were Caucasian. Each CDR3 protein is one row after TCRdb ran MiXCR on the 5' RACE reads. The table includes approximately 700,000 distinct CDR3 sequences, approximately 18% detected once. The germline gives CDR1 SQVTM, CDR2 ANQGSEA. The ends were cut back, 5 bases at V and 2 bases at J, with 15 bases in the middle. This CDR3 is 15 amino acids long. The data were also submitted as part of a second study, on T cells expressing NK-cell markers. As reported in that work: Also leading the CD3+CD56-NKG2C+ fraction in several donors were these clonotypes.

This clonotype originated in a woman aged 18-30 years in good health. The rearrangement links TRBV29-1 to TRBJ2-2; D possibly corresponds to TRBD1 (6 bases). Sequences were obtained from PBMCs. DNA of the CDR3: TGCAGCGTTAGGTCAGGGGACCAAAACACCGGGGAGCTGTTTTTT. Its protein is CSVRSGDQNTGELFF.